This TCR beta chain was captured in a study of PD-1 blockade in classical Hodgkin lymphoma. Study findings and constraints: Complete responders' diversity at baseline resembled that of newly diagnosed patients.

In this sample, this clone turned up once. Its target is unknown. V was clipped by 0 bases and J by 1 base, with 8 bases between them. The CDR3 runs to 14 residues. Germline V lookup: CDR1 SGHKS, CDR2 YYEKEE (reference sequence). Regarding time point: cycle 4 day 1 (C4D1), after 6 weeks of nivolumab. Brentuximab vedotin exposure varied, and every patient relapsed after autologous stem cell transplantation. Sequenced by immunoSEQ multiplex PCR; TCRdb stores in-frame clones only, minus some. The sample lists about 24,000 clones; about 86% were seen once. The rearrangement uses TRBV5-5 and TRBJ2-7; possibly TRBD2 for D (5 bases). The material was peripheral blood mononuclear cells (PBMCs), obtained before the fourth cycle of nivolumab. This receptor was taken from a human donor with classical Hodgkin lymphoma. CDR3 nucleotide sequence: TGTGCCAGCAGCTTGGTACTAGATTCCTACGAGCAGTACTTC. Translation: CASSLVLDSYEQYF.